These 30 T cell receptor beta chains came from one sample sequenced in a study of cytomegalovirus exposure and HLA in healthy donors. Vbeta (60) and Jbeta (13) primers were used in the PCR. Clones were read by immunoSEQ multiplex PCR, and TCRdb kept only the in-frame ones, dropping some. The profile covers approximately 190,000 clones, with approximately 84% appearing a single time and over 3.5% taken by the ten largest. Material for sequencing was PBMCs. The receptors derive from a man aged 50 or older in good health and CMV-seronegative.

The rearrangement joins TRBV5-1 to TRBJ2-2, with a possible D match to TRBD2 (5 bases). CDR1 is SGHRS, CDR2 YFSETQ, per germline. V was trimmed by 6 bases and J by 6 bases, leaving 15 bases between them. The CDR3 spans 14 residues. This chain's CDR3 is CASTERYGAGELFF. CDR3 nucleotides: TGCGCCAGCACCGAGCGGTACGGGGCCGGGGAGCTGTTTTTT. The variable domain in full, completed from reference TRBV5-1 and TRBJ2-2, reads KAGVTQTPRYLIKTRGQQVTLSCSPISGHRSVSWYQQTPGQGLQFLFEYFSETQRNKGNFPGRFSGRQFSNSRSEMNVSTLELGDSALYLCASTERYGAGELFFGEGSRLTVL.

CDR3: CASSPNNYGYTF. CDR3 nucleotides: TGTGCCAGCAGCCCCAATAACTATGGCTACACCTTC. The chain joins TRBV7-8 to TRBJ1-2; no clear D. The germline V gene encodes CDR1 SGHVS and CDR2 FQNEAQ. Between the trimmed V and J ends, which lost 5 bases and 1 base, there was a span of 5 bases. This CDR3 is 12 amino acids long. Complete variable domain (other parts from reference TRBV7-8 and TRBJ1-2): GAGVSQSPRYKVAKRGQDVALRCDPISGHVSLFWYQQALGQGPEFLTYFQNEAQLDKSGLPSDRFFAERPEGSVSTLKIQRTQQEDSAVYLCASSPNNYGYTFGSGTRLTVV.

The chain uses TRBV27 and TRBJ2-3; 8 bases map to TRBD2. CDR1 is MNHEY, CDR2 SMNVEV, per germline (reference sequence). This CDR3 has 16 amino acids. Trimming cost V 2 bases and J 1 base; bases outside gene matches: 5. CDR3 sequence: CASSLAGGSGTDTQYF. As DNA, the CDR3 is TGTGCCAGCAGTTTAGCGGGGGGCTCGGGCACAGATACGCAGTATTTT.

In nucleotides, the CDR3 is TGTGCCAGCAGCCCATTAGCGGGGGGGCGGGGCACAGATACGCAGTATTTT. Its translation is CASSPLAGGRGTDTQYF. V gene TRBV7-3 combines with J gene TRBJ2-3; 11 bases agree with TRBD2. The CDR3 has 17 residues. Germline CDR1 SGHTA, CDR2 FQGTGA. After removal of 5 bases from V and 1 base from J, the junction contained 8 bases not matched to a gene. The variable domain in full, with the rest retrieved from reference TRBV7-3 and TRBJ2-3, is GAGVSQTPSNKVTEKGKYVELRCDPISGHTALYWYRQSLGQGPEFLIYFQGTGAADDSGLPNDRFFAVRPEGSVSTLKIQRTERGDSAVYLCASSPLAGGRGTDTQYFGPGTRLTVL.

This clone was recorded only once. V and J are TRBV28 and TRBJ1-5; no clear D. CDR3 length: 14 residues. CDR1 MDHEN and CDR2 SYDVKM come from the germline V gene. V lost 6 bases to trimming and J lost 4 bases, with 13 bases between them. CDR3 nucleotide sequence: TGTGCCAGCAGCCCCGAGAGTCGGAATCAGCCCCAGCATTTT. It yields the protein CASSPESRNQPQHF.

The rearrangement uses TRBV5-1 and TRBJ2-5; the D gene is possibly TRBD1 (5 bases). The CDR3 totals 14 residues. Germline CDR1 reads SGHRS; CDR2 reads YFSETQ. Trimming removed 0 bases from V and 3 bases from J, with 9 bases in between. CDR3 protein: CASSLVAGKETQYF. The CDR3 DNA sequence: TGCGCCAGCAGCTTGGTGGCAGGGAAAGAGACCCAGTACTTC.

The CDR3 nucleotides read TGTGCCAGCAGTCCTACCACAGGGAAACGAGAGACCCAGTACTTC. Protein sequence: CASSPTTGKRETQYF. The chain carries TRBV14 and TRBJ2-5, with D possibly TRBD1 on 6 matching bases. Trimming removed 6 bases at V and 4 bases at J, with 18 bases between. The CDR3 loop spans 15 amino acids. Germline V gene lookup returns CDR1 SGHDN and CDR2 FVKESK.

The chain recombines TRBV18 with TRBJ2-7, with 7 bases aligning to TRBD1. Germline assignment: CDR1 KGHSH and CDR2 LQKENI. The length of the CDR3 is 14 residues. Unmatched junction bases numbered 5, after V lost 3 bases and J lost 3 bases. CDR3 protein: CASSPGQTIYEQYF. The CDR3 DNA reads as TGTGCCAGCTCACCGGGACAGACCATCTACGAGCAGTACTTC.

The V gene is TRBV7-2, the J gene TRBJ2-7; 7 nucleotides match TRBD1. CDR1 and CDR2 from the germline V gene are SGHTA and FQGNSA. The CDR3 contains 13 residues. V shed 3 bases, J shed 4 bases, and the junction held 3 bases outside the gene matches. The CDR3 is CASSLGQPYEQYF. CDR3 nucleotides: TGTGCCAGCAGCTTGGGACAGCCTTACGAGCAGTACTTC. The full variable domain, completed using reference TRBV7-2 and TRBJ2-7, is GAGVSQSPSNKVTEKGKDVELRCDPISGHTALYWYRQSLGQGLEFLIYFQGNSAPDKSGLPSDRFSAERTGGSVSTLTIQRTQQEDSAVYLCASSLGQPYEQYFGPGTRLTVT.

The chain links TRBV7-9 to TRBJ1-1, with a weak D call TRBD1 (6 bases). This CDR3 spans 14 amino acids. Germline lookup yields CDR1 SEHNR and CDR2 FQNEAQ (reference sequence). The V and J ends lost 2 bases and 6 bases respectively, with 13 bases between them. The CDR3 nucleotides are TGTGCCAGCAGCTTACACTTACAGGGCGCTGAAGCTTTCTTT. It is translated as CASSLHLQGAEAFF.

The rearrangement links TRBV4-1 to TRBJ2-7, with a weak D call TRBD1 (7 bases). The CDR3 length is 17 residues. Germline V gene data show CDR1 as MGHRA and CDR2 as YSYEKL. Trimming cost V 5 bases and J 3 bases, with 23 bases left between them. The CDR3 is CASSKRQGGGGFYEQYF. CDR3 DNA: TGCGCCAGCAGCAAGAGACAGGGCGGTGGGGGGTTCTACGAGCAGTACTTC.

CDR3 DNA: TGTGCCTGGAACAGGGTTTCTAATGAAAAACTGTTTTTT. Translation: CAWNRVSNEKLFF. This chain joins TRBV30 and TRBJ1-4; D might be TRBD1 (6 bases). Germline lookup yields CDR1 GTSNPN and CDR2 SVGIG (reference sequence). The CDR3 contains 13 residues. Trimming stripped 4 bases from V and 3 bases from J, with 9 bases between.

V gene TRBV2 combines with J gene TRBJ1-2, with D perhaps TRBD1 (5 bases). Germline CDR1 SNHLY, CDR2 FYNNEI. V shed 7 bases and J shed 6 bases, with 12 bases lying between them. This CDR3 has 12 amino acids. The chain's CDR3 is CASNRQTNGYTF. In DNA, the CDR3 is TGTGCCAGCAATAGACAGACGAATGGCTACACCTTC.

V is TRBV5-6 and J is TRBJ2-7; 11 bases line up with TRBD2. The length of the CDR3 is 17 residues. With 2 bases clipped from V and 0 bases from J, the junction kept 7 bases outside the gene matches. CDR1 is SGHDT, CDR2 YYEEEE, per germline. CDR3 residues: CASSLIAGTSGSYEQYF. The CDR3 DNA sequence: TGTGCCAGCAGCTTAATAGCCGGGACTAGCGGCTCCTACGAGCAGTACTTC.

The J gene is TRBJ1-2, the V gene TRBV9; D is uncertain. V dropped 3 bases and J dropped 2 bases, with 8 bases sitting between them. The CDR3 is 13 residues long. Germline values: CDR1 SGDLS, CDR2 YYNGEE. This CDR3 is CASSAGLNYGYTF. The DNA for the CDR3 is TGTGCCAGCAGCGCCGGACTCAACTATGGCTACACCTTC.

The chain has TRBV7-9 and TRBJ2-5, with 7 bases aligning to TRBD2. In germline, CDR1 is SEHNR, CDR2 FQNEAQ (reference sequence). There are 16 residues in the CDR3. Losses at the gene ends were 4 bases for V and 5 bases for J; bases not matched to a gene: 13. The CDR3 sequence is CASSSIRGESWETQYF. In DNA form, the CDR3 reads TGTGCCAGCAGCTCCATTCGGGGGGAAAGTTGGGAGACCCAGTACTTC.

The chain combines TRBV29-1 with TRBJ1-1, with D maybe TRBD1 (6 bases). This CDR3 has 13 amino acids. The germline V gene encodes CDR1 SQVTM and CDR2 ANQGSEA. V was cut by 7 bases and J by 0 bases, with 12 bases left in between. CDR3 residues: CSATGQMNTEAFF. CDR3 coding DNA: TGCAGCGCAACGGGACAAATGAACACTGAAGCTTTCTTT.

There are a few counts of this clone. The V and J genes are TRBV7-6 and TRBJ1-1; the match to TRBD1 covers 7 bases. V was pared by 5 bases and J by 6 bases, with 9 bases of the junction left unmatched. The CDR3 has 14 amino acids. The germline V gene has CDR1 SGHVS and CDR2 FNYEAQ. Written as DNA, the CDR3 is TGTGCCAGCAGCGGGCGGGGCAGGGGGGCTGAAGCTTTCTTT. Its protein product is CASSGRGRGAEAFF. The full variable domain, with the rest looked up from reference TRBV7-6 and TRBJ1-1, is GAGVSQSPRYKVTKRGQDVALRCDPISGHVSLYWYRQALGQGPEFLTYFNYEAQQDKSGLPNDRFSAERPEGSISTLTIQRTEQRDSAMYRCASSGRGRGAEAFFGQGTRLTVV.

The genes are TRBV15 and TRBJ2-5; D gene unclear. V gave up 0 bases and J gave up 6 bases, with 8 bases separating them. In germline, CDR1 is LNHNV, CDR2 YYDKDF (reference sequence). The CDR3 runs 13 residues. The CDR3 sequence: CATSRDFEKTQYF. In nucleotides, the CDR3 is TGTGCCACCAGCAGAGATTTTGAGAAGACCCAGTACTTC.

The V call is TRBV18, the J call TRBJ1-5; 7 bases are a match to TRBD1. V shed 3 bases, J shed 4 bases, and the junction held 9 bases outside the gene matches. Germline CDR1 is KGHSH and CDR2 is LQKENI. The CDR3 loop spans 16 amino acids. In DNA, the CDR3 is TGTGCCAGCTCACCCCCCGGGACAGCGACTAATCAGCCCCAGCATTTT. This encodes CASSPPGTATNQPQHF. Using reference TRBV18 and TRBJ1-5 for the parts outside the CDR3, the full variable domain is NAGVMQNPRHLVRRRGQEARLRCSPMKGHSHVYWYRQLPEEGLKFMVYLQKENIIDESGMPKERFSAEFPKEGPSILRIQQVVRGDSAAYFCASSPPGTATNQPQHFGDGTRLSIL.

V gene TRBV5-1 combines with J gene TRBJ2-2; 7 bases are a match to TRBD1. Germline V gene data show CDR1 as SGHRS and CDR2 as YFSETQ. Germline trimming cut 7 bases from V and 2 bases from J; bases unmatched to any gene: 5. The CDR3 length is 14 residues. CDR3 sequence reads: CASAGTENTGELFF. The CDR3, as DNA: TGCGCCAGCGCAGGGACAGAAAACACCGGGGAGCTGTTTTTT. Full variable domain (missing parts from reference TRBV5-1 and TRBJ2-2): KAGVTQTPRYLIKTRGQQVTLSCSPISGHRSVSWYQQTPGQGLQFLFEYFSETQRNKGNFPGRFSGRQFSNSRSEMNVSTLELGDSALYLCASAGTENTGELFFGEGSRLTVL.

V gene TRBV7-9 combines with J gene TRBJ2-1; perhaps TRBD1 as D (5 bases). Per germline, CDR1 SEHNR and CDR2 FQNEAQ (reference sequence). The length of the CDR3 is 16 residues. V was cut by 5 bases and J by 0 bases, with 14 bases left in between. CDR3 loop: CASSGASFASYNEQFF. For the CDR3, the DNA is TGTGCCAGCAGCGGGGCCTCATTCGCCTCCTACAATGAGCAGTTCTTC.

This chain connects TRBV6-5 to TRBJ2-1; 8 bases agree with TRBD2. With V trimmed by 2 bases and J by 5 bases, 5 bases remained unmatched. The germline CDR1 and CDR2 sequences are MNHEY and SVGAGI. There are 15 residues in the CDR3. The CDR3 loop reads CASSYVAGGNNEQFF. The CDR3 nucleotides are TGTGCCAGCAGTTACGTCGCGGGGGGTAACAATGAGCAGTTCTTC.

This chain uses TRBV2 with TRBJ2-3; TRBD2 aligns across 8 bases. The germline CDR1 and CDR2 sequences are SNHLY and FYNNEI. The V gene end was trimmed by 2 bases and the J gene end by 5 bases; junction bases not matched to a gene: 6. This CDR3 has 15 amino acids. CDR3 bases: TGTGCCAGCAGTGAAAAGGGACTAGGGGAAGATACGCAGTATTTT. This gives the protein CASSEKGLGEDTQYF.

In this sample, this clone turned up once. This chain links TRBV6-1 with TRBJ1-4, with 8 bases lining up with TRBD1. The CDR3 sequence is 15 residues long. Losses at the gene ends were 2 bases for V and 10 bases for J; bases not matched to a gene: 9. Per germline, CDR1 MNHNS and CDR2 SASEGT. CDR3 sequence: CASSELTGDHGKLFF. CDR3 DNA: TGTGCCAGCAGTGAACTGACAGGGGATCATGGAAAACTGTTTTTT.

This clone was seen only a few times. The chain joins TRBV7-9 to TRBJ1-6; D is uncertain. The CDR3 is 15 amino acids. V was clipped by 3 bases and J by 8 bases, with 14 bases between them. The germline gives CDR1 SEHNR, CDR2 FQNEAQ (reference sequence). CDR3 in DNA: TGTGCCAGCAGCTTGTCGGGAGGTCTAGATTCACCCCTCCACTTT. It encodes CASSLSGGLDSPLHF. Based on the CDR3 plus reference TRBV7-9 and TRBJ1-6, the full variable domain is DTGVSQNPRHKITKRGQNVTFRCDPISEHNRLYWYRQTLGQGPEFLTYFQNEAQLEKSRLLSDRFSAERPKGSFSTLEIQRTEQGDSAMYLCASSLSGGLDSPLHFGNGTRLTVT.

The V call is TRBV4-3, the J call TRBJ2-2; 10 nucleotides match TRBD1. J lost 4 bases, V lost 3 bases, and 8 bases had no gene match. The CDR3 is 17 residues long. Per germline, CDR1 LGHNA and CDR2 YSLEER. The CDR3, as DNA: TGCGCCAGCAGCCACGTTCCGGGACAGGGGTCCACCGGGGAGCTGTTTTTT. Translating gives CASSHVPGQGSTGELFF.

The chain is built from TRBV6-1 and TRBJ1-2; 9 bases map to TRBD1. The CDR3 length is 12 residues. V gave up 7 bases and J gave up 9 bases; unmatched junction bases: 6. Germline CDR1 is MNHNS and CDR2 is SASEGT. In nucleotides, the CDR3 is TGTGCCAGCACCAAGACAGGGGGAAGCTACACCTTC. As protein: CASTKTGGSYTF.

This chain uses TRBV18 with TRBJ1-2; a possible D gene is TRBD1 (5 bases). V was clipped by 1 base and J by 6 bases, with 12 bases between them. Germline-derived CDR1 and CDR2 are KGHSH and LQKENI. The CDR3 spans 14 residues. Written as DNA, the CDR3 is TGTGCCAGCTCACCACTACTGGTAGGGGATGGCTACACCTTC. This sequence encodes CASSPLLVGDGYTF. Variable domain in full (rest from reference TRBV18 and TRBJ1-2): NAGVMQNPRHLVRRRGQEARLRCSPMKGHSHVYWYRQLPEEGLKFMVYLQKENIIDESGMPKERFSAEFPKEGPSILRIQQVVRGDSAAYFCASSPLLVGDGYTFGSGTRLTVV.

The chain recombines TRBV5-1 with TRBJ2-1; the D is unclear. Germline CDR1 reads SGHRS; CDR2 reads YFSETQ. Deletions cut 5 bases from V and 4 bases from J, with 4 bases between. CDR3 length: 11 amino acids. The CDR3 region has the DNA TGCGCCAGCAGTCTATACAATGAGCAGTTCTTC. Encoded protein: CASSLYNEQFF.